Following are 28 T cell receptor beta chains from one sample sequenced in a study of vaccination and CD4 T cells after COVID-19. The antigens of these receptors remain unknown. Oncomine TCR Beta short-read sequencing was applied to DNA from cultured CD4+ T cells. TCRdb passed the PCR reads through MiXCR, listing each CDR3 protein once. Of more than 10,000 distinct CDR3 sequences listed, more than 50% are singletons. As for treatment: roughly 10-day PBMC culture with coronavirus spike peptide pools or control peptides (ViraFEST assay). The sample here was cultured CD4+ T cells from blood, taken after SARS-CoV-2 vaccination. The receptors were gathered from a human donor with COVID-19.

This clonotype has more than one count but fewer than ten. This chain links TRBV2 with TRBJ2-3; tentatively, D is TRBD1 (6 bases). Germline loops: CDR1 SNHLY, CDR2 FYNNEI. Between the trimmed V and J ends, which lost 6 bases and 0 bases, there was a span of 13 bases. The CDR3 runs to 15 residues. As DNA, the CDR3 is TGTGCCAGCAGCCTAGGGGGTCGGAGCACAGATACGCAGTATTTT. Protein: CASSLGGRSTDTQYF.

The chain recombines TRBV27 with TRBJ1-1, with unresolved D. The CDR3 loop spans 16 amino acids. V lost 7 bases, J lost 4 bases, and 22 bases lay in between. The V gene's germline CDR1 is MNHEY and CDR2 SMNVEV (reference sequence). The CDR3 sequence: CASTPLQQRGSTEAFF. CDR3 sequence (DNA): TGTGCCAGCACGCCCTTACAACAGCGAGGGTCCACTGAAGCTTTCTTT.

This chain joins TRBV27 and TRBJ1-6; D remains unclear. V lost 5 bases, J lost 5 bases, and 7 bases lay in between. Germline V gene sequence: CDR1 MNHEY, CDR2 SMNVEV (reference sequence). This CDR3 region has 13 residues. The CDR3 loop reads CASSTINNSPLHF. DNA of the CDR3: TGTGCCAGCAGTACTATAAATAATTCACCCCTCCACTTT.

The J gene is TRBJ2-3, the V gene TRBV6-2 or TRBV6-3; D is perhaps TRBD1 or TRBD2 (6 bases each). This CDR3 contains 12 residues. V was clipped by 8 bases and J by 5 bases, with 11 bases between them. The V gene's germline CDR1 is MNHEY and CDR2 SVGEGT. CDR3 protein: CASCRGLDTQYF. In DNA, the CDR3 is TGTGCCAGCTGCCGGGGGCTAGATACGCAGTATTTT.

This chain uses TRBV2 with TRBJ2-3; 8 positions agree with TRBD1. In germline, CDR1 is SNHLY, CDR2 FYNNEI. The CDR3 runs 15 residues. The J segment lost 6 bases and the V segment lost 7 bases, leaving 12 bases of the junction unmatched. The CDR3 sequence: CASKSRTGPRDTQYF. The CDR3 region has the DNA TGTGCCAGCAAGAGTAGGACAGGGCCTCGGGATACGCAGTATTTT.

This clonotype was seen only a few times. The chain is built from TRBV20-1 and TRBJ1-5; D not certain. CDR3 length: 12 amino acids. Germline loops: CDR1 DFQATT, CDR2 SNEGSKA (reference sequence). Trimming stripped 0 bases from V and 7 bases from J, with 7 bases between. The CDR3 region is CSARDGGQPQHF. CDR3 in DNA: TGCAGTGCTAGAGATGGAGGCCAGCCCCAGCATTTT.

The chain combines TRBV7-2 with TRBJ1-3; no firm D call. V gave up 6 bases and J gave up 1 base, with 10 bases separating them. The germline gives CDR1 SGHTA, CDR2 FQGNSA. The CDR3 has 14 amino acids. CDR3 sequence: CASRPDGSGNTIYF. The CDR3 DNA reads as TGTGCCAGCAGGCCTGACGGATCTGGAAACACCATATATTTT.

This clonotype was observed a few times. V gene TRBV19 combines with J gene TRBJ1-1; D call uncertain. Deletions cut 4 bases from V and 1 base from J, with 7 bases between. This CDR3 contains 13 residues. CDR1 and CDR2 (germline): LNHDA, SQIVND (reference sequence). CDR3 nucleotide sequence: TGTGCCAGTAGTAATCCGCCGAACACTGAAGCTTTCTTT. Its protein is CASSNPPNTEAFF. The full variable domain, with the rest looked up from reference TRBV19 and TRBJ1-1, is DGGITQSPKYLFRKEGQNVTLSCEQNLNHDAMYWYRQDPGQGLRLIYYSQIVNDFQKGDIAEGYSVSREKKESFPLTVTSAQKNPTAFYLCASSNPPNTEAFFGQGTRLTVV.

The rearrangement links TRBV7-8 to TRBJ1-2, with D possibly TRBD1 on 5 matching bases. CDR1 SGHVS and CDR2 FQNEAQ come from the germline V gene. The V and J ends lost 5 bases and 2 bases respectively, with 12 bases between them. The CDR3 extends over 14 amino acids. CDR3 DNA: TGTGCCAGCAGCCTTGGGGCGGGAAACTATGGCTACACCTTC. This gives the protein CASSLGAGNYGYTF. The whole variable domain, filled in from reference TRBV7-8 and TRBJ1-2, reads GAGVSQSPRYKVAKRGQDVALRCDPISGHVSLFWYQQALGQGPEFLTYFQNEAQLDKSGLPSDRFFAERPEGSVSTLKIQRTQQEDSAVYLCASSLGAGNYGYTFGSGTRLTVV.

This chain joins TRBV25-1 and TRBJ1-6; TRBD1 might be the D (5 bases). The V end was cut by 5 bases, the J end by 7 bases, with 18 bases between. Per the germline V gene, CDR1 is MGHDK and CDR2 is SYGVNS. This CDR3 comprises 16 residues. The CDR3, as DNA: TGTGCCAGCAGTATTTTCACGGGCGCAGGGAATTCACCCCTCCACTTT. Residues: CASSIFTGAGNSPLHF. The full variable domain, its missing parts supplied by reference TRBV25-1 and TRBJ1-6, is EADIYQTPRYLVIGTGKKITLECSQTMGHDKMYWYQQDPGMELHLIHYSYGVNSTEKGDLSSESTVSRIRTEHFPLTLESARPSHTSQYLCASSIFTGAGNSPLHFGNGTRLTVT.

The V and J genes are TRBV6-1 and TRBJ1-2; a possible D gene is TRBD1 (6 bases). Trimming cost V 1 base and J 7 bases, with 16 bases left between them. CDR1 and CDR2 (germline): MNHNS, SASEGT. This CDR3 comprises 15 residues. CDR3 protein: CASSEETGIGSGYTF. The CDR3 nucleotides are TGTGCCAGCAGTGAAGAGACAGGCATCGGAAGTGGCTACACCTTC.

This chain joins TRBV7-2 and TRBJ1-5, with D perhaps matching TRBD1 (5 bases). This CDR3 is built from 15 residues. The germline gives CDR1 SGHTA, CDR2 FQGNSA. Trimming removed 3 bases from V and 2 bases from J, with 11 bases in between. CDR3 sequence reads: CASSLGVGGNQPQHF. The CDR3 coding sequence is TGTGCCAGCAGCTTGGGTGTAGGGGGCAATCAGCCCCAGCATTTT.

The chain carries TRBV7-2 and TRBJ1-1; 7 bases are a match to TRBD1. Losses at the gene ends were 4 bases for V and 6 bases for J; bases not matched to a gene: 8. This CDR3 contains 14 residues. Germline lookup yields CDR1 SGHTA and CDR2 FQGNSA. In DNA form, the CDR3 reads TGTGCCAGCAGCTCTAGACAGGGAAAATCTGAAGCTTTCTTT. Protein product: CASSSRQGKSEAFF.

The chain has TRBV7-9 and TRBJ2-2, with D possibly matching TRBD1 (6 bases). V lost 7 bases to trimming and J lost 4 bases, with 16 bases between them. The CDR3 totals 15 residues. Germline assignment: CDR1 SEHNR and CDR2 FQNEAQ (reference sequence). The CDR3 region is CASTTGKGGTGELFF. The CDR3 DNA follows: TGTGCCAGCACCACCGGGAAAGGGGGCACCGGGGAGCTGTTTTTT.

The CDR3 sequence: CSARAPGRASGRGNEQFF. For the CDR3, the DNA is TGCAGTGCTAGAGCCCCGGGCAGGGCTAGCGGGCGAGGAAATGAGCAGTTCTTC. The chain recombines TRBV20-1 with TRBJ2-1, with 8 bases aligning to TRBD2. The CDR3 loop spans 18 amino acids. The V and J ends lost 1 base and 7 bases, in that order; junction bases with no gene match: 18. Germline lookup yields CDR1 DFQATT and CDR2 SNEGSKA (reference sequence).

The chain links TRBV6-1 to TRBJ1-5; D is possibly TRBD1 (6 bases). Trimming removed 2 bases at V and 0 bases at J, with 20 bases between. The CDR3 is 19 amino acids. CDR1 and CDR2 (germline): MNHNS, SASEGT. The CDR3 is CASSELVGMTGFSNQPQHF. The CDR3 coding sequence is TGTGCCAGCAGTGAATTAGTGGGAATGACAGGATTTAGCAATCAGCCCCAGCATTTT.

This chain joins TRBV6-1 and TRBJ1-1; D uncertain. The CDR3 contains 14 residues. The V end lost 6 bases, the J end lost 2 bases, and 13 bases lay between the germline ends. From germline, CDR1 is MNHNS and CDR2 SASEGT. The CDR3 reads CASRLPNINTEAFF. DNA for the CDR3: TGTGCCAGCAGACTACCCAATATAAACACTGAAGCTTTCTTT.

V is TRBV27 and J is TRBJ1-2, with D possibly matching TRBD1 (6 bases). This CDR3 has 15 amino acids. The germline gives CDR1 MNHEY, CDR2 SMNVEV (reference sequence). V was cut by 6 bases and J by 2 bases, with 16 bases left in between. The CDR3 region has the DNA TGTGCCAGCAGCTCCCCTCAGGGGCGCAACTATGGCTACACCTTC. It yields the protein CASSSPQGRNYGYTF.

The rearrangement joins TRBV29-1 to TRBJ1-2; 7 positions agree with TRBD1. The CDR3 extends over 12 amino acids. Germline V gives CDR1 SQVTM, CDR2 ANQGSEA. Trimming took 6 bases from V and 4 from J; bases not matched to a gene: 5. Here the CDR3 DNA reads TGCAGCGTACGACAGGGTGGCTATGGCTACACCTTC. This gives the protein CSVRQGGYGYTF.

CDR3 bases: TGTGCCAGCAGCACTAGATACACAGATACGCAGTATTTT. This encodes CASSTRYTDTQYF. This rearrangement joins TRBV11-3 to TRBJ2-3, with D possibly TRBD2 on 5 matching bases. The CDR3 length is 13 residues. CDR1 is SGHNT and CDR2 is YENEEA in the germline V gene. V was cut by 5 bases and J by 2 bases, with 8 bases left in between.

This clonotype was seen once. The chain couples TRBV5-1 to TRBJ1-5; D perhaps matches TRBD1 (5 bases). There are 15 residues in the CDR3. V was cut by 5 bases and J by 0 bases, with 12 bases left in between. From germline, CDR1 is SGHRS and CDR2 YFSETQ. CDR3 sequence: CASRQGGNSNQPQHF. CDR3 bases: TGCGCCAGCAGGCAGGGAGGTAATAGCAATCAGCCCCAGCATTTT.

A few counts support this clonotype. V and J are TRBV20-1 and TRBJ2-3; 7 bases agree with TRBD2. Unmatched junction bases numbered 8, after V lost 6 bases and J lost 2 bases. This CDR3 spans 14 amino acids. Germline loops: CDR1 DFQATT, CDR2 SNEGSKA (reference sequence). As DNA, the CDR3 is TGCAGTGCCATTAGCGGGTCACCCACAGATACGCAGTATTTT. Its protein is CSAISGSPTDTQYF.

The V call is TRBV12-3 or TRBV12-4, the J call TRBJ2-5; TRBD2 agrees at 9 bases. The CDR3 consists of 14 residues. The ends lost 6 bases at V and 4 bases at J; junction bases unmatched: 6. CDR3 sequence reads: CASRIAGVRETQYF. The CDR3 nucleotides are TGTGCCAGCAGAATAGCGGGAGTACGAGAGACCCAGTACTTC.

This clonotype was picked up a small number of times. The CDR3 is CASSYQGLANTEAFF. The CDR3 nucleotides are TGTGCCAGCAGTTACCAAGGTTTAGCGAACACTGAAGCTTTCTTT. The chain uses TRBV6-5 and TRBJ1-1; D is uncertain. With 2 bases removed from V and 1 base from J, the gap between germline ends came to 11 bases. Per the germline V gene, CDR1 is MNHEY and CDR2 is SVGAGI. This CDR3 is 15 amino acids long.

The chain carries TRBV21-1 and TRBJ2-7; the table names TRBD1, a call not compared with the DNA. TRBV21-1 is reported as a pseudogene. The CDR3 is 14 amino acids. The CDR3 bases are TGTGCCAGCAGCAAGGACAGGGGGCAATACGAGCAGTACTTC. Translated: CASSKDRGQYEQYF.

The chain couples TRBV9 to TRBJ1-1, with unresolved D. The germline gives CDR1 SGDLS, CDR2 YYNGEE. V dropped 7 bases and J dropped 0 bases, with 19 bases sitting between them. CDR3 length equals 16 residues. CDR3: CASAPSGQRMNTEAFF. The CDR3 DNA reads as TGTGCCAGCGCACCGAGTGGGCAGCGGATGAACACTGAAGCTTTCTTT.

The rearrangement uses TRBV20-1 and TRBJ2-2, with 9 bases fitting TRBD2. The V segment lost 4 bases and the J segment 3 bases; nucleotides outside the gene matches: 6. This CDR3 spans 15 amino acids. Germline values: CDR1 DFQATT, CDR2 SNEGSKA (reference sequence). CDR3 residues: CSATKLAGHTGELFF. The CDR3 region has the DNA TGCAGTGCTACGAAGCTAGCGGGGCACACCGGGGAGCTGTTTTTT.

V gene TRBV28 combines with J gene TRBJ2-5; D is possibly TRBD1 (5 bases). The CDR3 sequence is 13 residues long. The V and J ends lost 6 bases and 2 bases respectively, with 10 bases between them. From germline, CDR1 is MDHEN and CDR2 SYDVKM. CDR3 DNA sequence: TGTGCCAGCAGAAACCCAGGGCAAGAGACCCAGTACTTC. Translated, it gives CASRNPGQETQYF. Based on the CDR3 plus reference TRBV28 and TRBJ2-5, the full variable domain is DVKVTQSSRYLVKRTGEKVFLECVQDMDHENMFWYRQDPGLGLRLIYFSYDVKMKEKGDIPEGYSVSREKKERFSLILESASTNQTSMYLCASRNPGQETQYFGPGTRLLVL.